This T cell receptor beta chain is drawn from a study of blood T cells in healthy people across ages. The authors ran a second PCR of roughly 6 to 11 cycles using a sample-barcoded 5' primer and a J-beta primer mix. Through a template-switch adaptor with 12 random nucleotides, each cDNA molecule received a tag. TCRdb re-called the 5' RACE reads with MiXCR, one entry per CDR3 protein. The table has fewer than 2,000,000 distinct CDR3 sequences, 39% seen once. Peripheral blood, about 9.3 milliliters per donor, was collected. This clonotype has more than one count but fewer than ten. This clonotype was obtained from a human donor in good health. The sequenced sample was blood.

The CDR3 here is CASSEMGRGKWDTQYF. DNA for the CDR3: TGTGCCAGCAGTGAAATGGGTCGGGGAAAGTGGGATACGCAGTATTTT. This chain connects TRBV6-1 to TRBJ2-3, with D perhaps matching TRBD2 (5 bases). CDR1 MNHNS and CDR2 SASEGT come from the germline V gene. The CDR3 is 16 residues long. The V end was cut by 2 bases, the J end by 6 bases, with 18 bases between.